The source of this T cell receptor (beta chain) is a study of cytomegalovirus exposure and HLA in healthy donors. Study-wide context: Out of 150 million to 200 million T cells, an earlier analysis found around 120 million unique TCR beta sequences in total. Under 90% of around 400 genotyped donors fell in the Caucasian-associated ancestry cluster.

A multiplex PCR was run with 60 Vbeta primers and 13 Jbeta primers. Some clones are missing from TCRdb's copy, which holds only in-frame ones; the method was immunoSEQ multiplex PCR. The table records some 88,000 clones, over 55% of them present only once. Findings and limits, study-wide: Rarity held for most TCR sequences, but there were some public TCRs that occurred in many donors. Researchers counted around 180 TCR beta chains as cytomegalovirus-associated.

The CDR3 covers 15 residues. The germline CDR1 and CDR2 sequences are LGHNT and FRNRAP. V dropped 3 bases and J dropped 0; count of bases not matched to a gene: 4. As regards this clone: Its antigen is undetermined.

The origin of this receptor is a woman between 18 and 29 years old in good health and CMV-seropositive. Sequenced sample: PBMCs. The chain joins TRBV12-5 to TRBJ1-1; the match to TRBD1 covers 7 bases. CDR3 protein: CASGLGDRLNTEAFF. In DNA form, the CDR3 reads TGTGCTAGTGGTTTAGGGGACAGATTGAACACTGAAGCTTTCTTT.